These T cell receptor beta chains were read from a single sample in a study of shared clonotypes between healthy human individuals. Sequenced by immunoSEQ multiplex PCR; TCRdb stores in-frame clones only, minus some. The sample contains 2.3 million or so clones, 85% to 95% of which appear only once. The sequenced material came from naive CD4+ T cells from PBMCs. The source is a man aged 18 to 30 in good health. Some clones in this sample may be carry-over from other donors' samples. Each CDR3 is given without its conserved first and last residue.

j_call: TRBJ2-1
v_call: TRBV4-3
cdr3_aa: ASSPSGLAGNNEQF

j_call: TRBJ2-1
v_call: TRBV7-9
cdr3_aa: ASSLLRGLLTNEQF

j_call: TRBJ2-7
v_call: TRBV5-5
cdr3_aa: ASSLAAAPSSYEQY

j_call: TRBJ2-7
v_call: TRBV6-5
cdr3_aa: ASSYRANRATYEQY

j_call: TRBJ1-2
v_call: TRBV7-9
cdr3_aa: ASSLGSFYGYT

j_call: TRBJ2-5
v_call: TRBV21-1
cdr3_aa: ASSNCPGGEETQY

j_call: TRBJ1-2
v_call: TRBV7-3
cdr3_aa: ASSLVAGDGYT

j_call: TRBJ2-1
v_call: TRBV6-5
cdr3_aa: ASSRGVSYNEQF

j_call: TRBJ2-7
v_call: TRBV28
cdr3_aa: ASRGRGSSYEQY

j_call: TRBJ2-1
v_call: TRBV15
cdr3_aa: ATSRVIGHEQF

j_call: TRBJ2-3
v_call: TRBV28
cdr3_aa: ASRTITVPSQY

j_call: TRBJ2-5
v_call: TRBV13
cdr3_aa: ASSQPLPKGETQY

j_call: TRBJ2-3
v_call: TRBV6-6
cdr3_aa: ASSYSSGRGTDTQY

j_call: TRBJ2-1
v_call: TRBV9
cdr3_aa: ASSVASRDNEQF

j_call: TRBJ1-5
v_call: TRBV7-9
cdr3_aa: ASSLAYGQARDQPQH

j_call: TRBJ1-2
v_call: TRBV18
cdr3_aa: ASSPQGFDYGYT

j_call: TRBJ2-3
v_call: TRBV28
cdr3_aa: ASMGPQGPDTQY

j_call: TRBJ1-5
v_call: TRBV30
cdr3_aa: AWSVMGQGSQPQH

j_call: TRBJ1-4
v_call: TRBV28
cdr3_aa: ASSNGQFRKLF

j_call: TRBJ2-1
v_call: TRBV14
cdr3_aa: ASSQGLIGTQF

j_call: TRBJ2-2
v_call: TRBV7-3
cdr3_aa: ASRAEFGGELF

j_call: TRBJ1-2
v_call: TRBV19
cdr3_aa: ASSRSGQGNYGYT

j_call: TRBJ1-2
v_call: TRBV5-4
cdr3_aa: ASPRSGGYT

j_call: TRBJ2-1
v_call: TRBV25-1
cdr3_aa: ASSDEYFEGEQF

j_call: TRBJ2-5
v_call: TRBV5-1
cdr3_aa: ASSLVPRGLRETQY

j_call: TRBJ1-1
v_call: TRBV18
cdr3_aa: ASSPALGARVAEAF

j_call: TRBJ2-3
v_call: TRBV5-4
cdr3_aa: ASSLVAGGYIDTQY

j_call: TRBJ1-1
v_call: TRBV7-3
cdr3_aa: ASSLERTARTF

j_call: TRBJ2-3
v_call: TRBV29-1
cdr3_aa: SAPLPDTQY

j_call: TRBJ2-3
v_call: TRBV29-1
cdr3_aa: SARGAGFSTDTQY

j_call: TRBJ1-1
v_call: TRBV6-5
cdr3_aa: ASSPGTGFRAF

j_call: TRBJ2-7
v_call: TRBV6-5
cdr3_aa: ASSYSSAYSYEQY

j_call: TRBJ2-3
v_call: TRBV6-1
cdr3_aa: ASSETLAGVDTQY

j_call: TRBJ2-1
v_call: TRBV7-2
cdr3_aa: ASSSRQGLEQF

j_call: TRBJ1-1
v_call: TRBV2
cdr3_aa: ASRGWGPRRQSGRNTEAF

j_call: TRBJ2-7
v_call: TRBV4-1
cdr3_aa: ASSQSILAGPYEQY

j_call: TRBJ2-7
v_call: TRBV4-3
cdr3_aa: ASSRQVGRGNYEQY

j_call: TRBJ2-3
v_call: TRBV18
cdr3_aa: ASSPPETDTQY

j_call: TRBJ2-5
v_call: TRBV9
cdr3_aa: ASSVVTGAAETQY

j_call: TRBJ2-3
v_call: TRBV7-6
cdr3_aa: ASSLGQGFTDTQY

j_call: TRBJ2-3
v_call: TRBV6-6
cdr3_aa: ASSGLARTHTDTQY

j_call: TRBJ2-7
v_call: TRBV28
cdr3_aa: ASSRTSGTYEQY